The 10 T cell receptor beta chains reported below all come from one sample, sequenced in a study of OX40 agonist ivuxolimab in advanced cancers. Data came from immunoSEQ multiplex PCR; TCRdb stores just in-frame clones and leaves some out. The profile shows about 51,000 clones, about 77% of them singletons. The source material was CD4+ or CD8+ T cells sorted from blood, sampled in a trial of the OX40 agonist ivuxolimab. Source of these receptors: an adult with an advanced solid tumor such as melanoma, head and neck, liver or kidney cancer.

This rearrangement joins TRBV6-1 to TRBJ2-3; D unclear. This CDR3 contains 14 residues. The V and J ends lost 11 bases and 2 bases respectively, with 17 bases between them. From germline, CDR1 is MNHNS and CDR2 SASEGT. The CDR3 DNA reads as TGTGCCTCCAGTGGATTCCTCTCCACAGATACGCAGTATTTT. It encodes CASSGFLSTDTQYF.

Judged by abundance, this clone is medium-sized. The chain couples TRBV2 to TRBJ1-3, with D hard to call. There are 14 residues in the CDR3. Per germline, CDR1 SNHLY and CDR2 FYNNEI. V was trimmed by 2 bases and J by 4 bases, leaving 9 bases between them. CDR3 sequence: CASSEQGWGNTIYF. The CDR3 DNA reads TGTGCCAGCAGTGAACAAGGGTGGGGAAACACCATATATTTT.

This CDR3 reads CASSNPRGDTEAFF. The CDR3 DNA is TGTGCCAGTAGTAACCCCCGGGGGGACACTGAAGCTTTCTTT. The chain links TRBV19 to TRBJ1-1; the D gene is possibly TRBD1 (5 bases). The CDR3 extends over 14 amino acids. The V gene's germline CDR1 is LNHDA and CDR2 SQIVND (reference sequence). Trimming removed 4 bases at V and 3 bases at J, with 12 bases between.

J is TRBJ2-1 and V is TRBV6-5, with D hard to call. Germline CDR1 reads MNHEY; CDR2 reads SVGAGI. Trimming cost V 6 bases and J 8 bases, with 11 bases left between them. The CDR3 spans 12 residues. The CDR3: CASSRSGYEQFF. CDR3 bases: TGTGCCAGCAGCCGCTCTGGATATGAGCAGTTCTTC.

The DNA of the CDR3 is TGTGCCAGCAGTTTAATGATGGGGAAAGGCTATGGCTACACCTTC. Translating it yields CASSLMMGKGYGYTF. V is TRBV28 and J is TRBJ1-2, with no clear D. This CDR3 is 15 amino acids long. V was clipped by 2 bases and J by 4 bases, with 14 bases between them. The V gene's germline CDR1 is MDHEN and CDR2 SYDVKM.

This rearrangement joins TRBV6-1 to TRBJ2-3; 10 positions match TRBD2. The trim removed 10 bases at V and 5 bases at J, leaving 6 bases unmatched. Germline V gene sequence: CDR1 MNHNS, CDR2 SASEGT. The CDR3 consists of 13 residues. The chain's CDR3 is CAIMIAGGDTQYF. The CDR3 DNA reads as TGTGCCATCATGATAGCGGGAGGAGATACGCAGTATTTT.

The gene calls are TRBV29-1 and TRBJ2-3; 8 bases map to TRBD2. The V gene end was trimmed by 4 bases and the J gene end by 2 bases; junction bases not matched to a gene: 5. The CDR3 sequence is 14 residues long. Germline V CDR1 and CDR2: SQVTM, ANQGSEA. The CDR3 sequence is CSVALAGITDTQYF. Written as DNA, the CDR3 is TGCAGCGTTGCCCTAGCGGGTATCACAGATACGCAGTATTTT.

This chain joins TRBV4-2 and TRBJ2-7; D is possibly TRBD1 or TRBD2 (6 bases each). CDR3 length equals 11 residues. Trimming took off 6 bases at V and 5 bases at J, with 8 bases between the two ends. Germline-derived CDR1 and CDR2 are LGHNA and YNFKEQ. CDR3 DNA: TGTGCCAGCAGGAGGGGGGACGAGCAGTACTTC. Amino acids: CASRRGDEQYF.

The V call is TRBV2, the J call TRBJ2-1; D may correspond to TRBD1 or TRBD2 (6 bases each). V was trimmed by 3 bases and J by 9 bases, leaving 15 bases between them. CDR3 size: 14 residues. The germline V gene encodes CDR1 SNHLY and CDR2 FYNNEI. The CDR3 protein is CASSDLGGQGEQFF. CDR3 bases: TGTGCCAGCAGTGACCTCGGGGGCCAAGGTGAGCAGTTCTTC.

This rearrangement joins TRBV19 to TRBJ2-7; TRBD2 agrees at 7 bases. V lost 6 bases to trimming and J lost 5 bases; unmatched junction nucleotides: 4. This CDR3 has 12 amino acids. From germline, CDR1 is LNHDA and CDR2 SQIVND (reference sequence). The CDR3 DNA reads TGTGCCAGTAGCGGGAGGATGAACGAGCAGTACTTC. Translating gives CASSGRMNEQYF. Together with reference TRBV19 and TRBJ2-7, the CDR3 gives the full variable domain: DGGITQSPKYLFRKEGQNVTLSCEQNLNHDAMYWYRQDPGQGLRLIYYSQIVNDFQKGDIAEGYSVSREKKESFPLTVTSAQKNPTAFYLCASSGRMNEQYFGPGTRLTVT.